A single sample is the source of the 5 T cell receptor beta chains below, sequenced in a study of T cells in Graves' hyperthyroidism and ophthalmopathy. The TCR beta CDR3 regions underwent amplification using RNA transcripts as the source. Using the HTBI primer set, a first-round RT-PCR was run on the TCR CDR3. One entry per CDR3 protein results from TCRdb running MiXCR on the multiplex PCR reads. The repertoire has some 460,000 distinct CDR3 sequences, approximately 14% of them found once; the top ten carry roughly 8%. Sequences were obtained from blood. All receptors come from a woman under 30 with Graves' hyperthyroidism.

This clonotype appeared many times. The chain recombines TRBV10-3 with TRBJ2-2, with TRBD1 as a possible D gene (6 bases). The CDR3 length is 15 residues. Germline V lookup: CDR1 ENHRY, CDR2 SYGVKD. V dropped 0 bases and J dropped 6 bases, with 11 bases sitting between them. The CDR3 nucleotides read TGTGCCATCAGTGAGTCGACAGGCTCAGCCGGGGAGCTGTTTTTT. Its translation is CAISESTGSAGELFF.

This clonotype was seen at least ten times. The chain carries TRBV5-1 and TRBJ2-3, with 8 bases matching TRBD2. Germline V gene data show CDR1 as SGHRS and CDR2 as YFSETQ. The CDR3 totals 15 residues. The V segment lost 8 bases and the J segment 5 bases; nucleotides outside the gene matches: 13. CDR3 nucleotide sequence: TGCGCCAGTGCAGCGCGGGGGGATCTGGGAGATACGCAGTATTTT. Protein product: CASAARGDLGDTQYF.

This clonotype has just a few counts. This chain links TRBV7-9 with TRBJ2-7; 14 nucleotides match TRBD2. The length of the CDR3 is 19 residues. Germline V gene lookup returns CDR1 SEHNR and CDR2 FQNEAQ (reference sequence). The V gene end was trimmed by 3 bases and the J gene end by 5 bases; junction bases not matched to a gene: 15. CDR3 coding DNA: TGTGCCAGCAGCTTGGGTCCGGGACTAGCGGGAGAGAGGGCTAACGAGCAGTACTTC. Encoded protein: CASSLGPGLAGERANEQYF.

This clonotype was seen many times. This rearrangement joins TRBV2 to TRBJ1-2, with a tentative D call TRBD1 (6 bases). CDR3 length equals 13 residues. The V end was cut by 6 bases, the J end by 5 bases, with 13 bases between. The V gene's germline CDR1 is SNHLY and CDR2 FYNNEI. CDR3 bases: TGTGCCAGCAGCGAGGACAGCGAATATGGCTACACCTTC. Amino acids: CASSEDSEYGYTF.

This clonotype appeared a few times. The chain has TRBV19 and TRBJ2-7, with D maybe TRBD1 (6 bases). V lost 6 bases and J 3 bases, leaving 18 bases between the germline ends. CDR3 length equals 15 residues. In germline, CDR1 is LNHDA, CDR2 SQIVND (reference sequence). The CDR3 loop is CASSPTGLSIYEQYF. The CDR3 DNA follows: TGTGCCAGTAGCCCCACAGGGCTCTCAATCTACGAGCAGTACTTC.